What follows describes a single TCR beta chain. The antigen remains unidentified. At one end the junction does not follow the germline gene, possibly because of a read error. This CDR3 contains 11 residues. Per the germline V gene, CDR1 is GTSNPN and CDR2 is SVGIG (reference sequence). Sorted T cells were CFSE-labeled and cultured less than 6 days with allogeneic regulatory or mature dendritic cells at 1:10. Sequencing used immunoSEQ multiplex PCR; TCRdb keeps in-frame clones, though not all of them. The sample lists approximately 12,000 clones, just under 90% occurring once. This sample is drawn from a study of regulatory dendritic cells for organ transplantation. Study results and caveats: Mature dendritic cells appeared to drive more memory CD8+ clonal expansion than regulatory ones.

The sequencing input was naive CD8+ T cells from blood cultured with regulatory dendritic cells. Subset of the sample: CD45RA+ naive T cells. The rearrangement uses TRBV30 and TRBJ2-7; 7 nucleotides agree with TRBD2. This TCR was recovered from a human donor in good health. CDR3 DNA: TGTGCCTGGAGTCCACCGGGACTAACTCACTTC. As protein: CAWSPPGLTHF. Complete variable domain (other parts from reference TRBV30 and TRBJ2-7): SQTIHQWPATLVQPVGSPLSLECTVEGTSNPNLYWYRQAAGRGLQLLFYSVGIGQISSEVPQNLSASRPQDRQFILSSKKLLLSDSGFYLCAWSPPGLTHFGPGTRLTVT.